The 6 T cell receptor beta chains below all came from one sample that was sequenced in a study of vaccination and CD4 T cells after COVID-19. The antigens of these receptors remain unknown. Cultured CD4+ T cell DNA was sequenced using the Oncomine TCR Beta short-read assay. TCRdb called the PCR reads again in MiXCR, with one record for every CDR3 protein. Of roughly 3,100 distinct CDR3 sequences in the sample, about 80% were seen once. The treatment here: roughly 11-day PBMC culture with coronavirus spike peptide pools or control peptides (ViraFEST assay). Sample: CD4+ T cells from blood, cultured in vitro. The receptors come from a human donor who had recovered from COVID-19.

The chain's CDR3 is CASSLEGAMYGYTF. The DNA of the CDR3 is TGTGCCAGCAGCTTAGAGGGGGCGATGTATGGCTACACCTTC. This chain uses TRBV7-9 with TRBJ1-2; 7 positions match TRBD1. The V and J ends lost 1 base and 5 bases, in that order; junction bases with no gene match: 4. Germline values: CDR1 SEHNR, CDR2 FQNEAQ (reference sequence). The CDR3 has 14 amino acids.

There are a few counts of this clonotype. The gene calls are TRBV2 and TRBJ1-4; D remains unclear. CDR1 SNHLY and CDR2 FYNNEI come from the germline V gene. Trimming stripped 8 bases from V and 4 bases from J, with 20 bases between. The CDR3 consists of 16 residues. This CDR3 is CASALSSDGLNEKLFF. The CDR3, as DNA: TGTGCCAGCGCCCTAAGCTCAGATGGCCTTAATGAAAAACTGTTTTTT.

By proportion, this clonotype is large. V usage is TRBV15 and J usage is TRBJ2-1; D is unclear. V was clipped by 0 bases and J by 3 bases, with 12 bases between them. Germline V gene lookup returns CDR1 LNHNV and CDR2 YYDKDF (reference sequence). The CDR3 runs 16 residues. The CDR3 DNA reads TGTGCCACCAGCAGAGATCAAAGCGTGAACTACAATGAGCAGTTCTTC. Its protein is CATSRDQSVNYNEQFF.

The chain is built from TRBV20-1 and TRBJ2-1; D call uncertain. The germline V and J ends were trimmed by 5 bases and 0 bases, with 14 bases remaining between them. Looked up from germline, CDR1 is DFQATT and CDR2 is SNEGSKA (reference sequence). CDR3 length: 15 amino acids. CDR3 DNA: TGCAGTGCTGGAACCAGTGAGAGCTCCTACAATGAGCAGTTCTTC. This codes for CSAGTSESSYNEQFF.

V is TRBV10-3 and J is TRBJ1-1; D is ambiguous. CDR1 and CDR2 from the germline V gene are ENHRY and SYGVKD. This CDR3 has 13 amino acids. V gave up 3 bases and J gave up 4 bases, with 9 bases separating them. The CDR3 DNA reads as TGTGCCATCAGTGAAAAGTTATCCACTGAAGCTTTCTTT. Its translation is CAISEKLSTEAFF.

CDR3 sequence reads: CASSPQADTQYF. CDR3 bases: TGTGCCAGCTCACCACAGGCAGATACGCAGTATTTT. The chain employs TRBV18 and TRBJ2-3; D remains ambiguous. This CDR3 region has 12 residues. V was cut by 1 base and J by 4 bases, with 3 bases left in between. Germline loops: CDR1 KGHSH, CDR2 LQKENI.